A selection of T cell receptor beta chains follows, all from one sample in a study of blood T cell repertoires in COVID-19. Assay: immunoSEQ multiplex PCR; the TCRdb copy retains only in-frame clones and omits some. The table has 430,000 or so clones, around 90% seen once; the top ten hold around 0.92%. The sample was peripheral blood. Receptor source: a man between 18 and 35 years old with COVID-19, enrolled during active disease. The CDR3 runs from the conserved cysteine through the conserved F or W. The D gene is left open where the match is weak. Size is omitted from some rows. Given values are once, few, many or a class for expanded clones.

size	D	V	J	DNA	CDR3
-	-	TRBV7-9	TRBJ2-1	TGTGCCAGCAGCTCCCCGGCGGGACGGAGTGAGCAGTTCTTC	CASSSPAGRSEQFF
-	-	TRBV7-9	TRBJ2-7	TGTGCCAGCAGCTTAGCGGGGGGACGGGAGCAGTACTTC	CASSLAGGREQYF
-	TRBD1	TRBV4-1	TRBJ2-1	TGCGCCAGCAGCCAAGGCCCCGGACAGGGAGTCTACAATGAGCAGTTCTTC	CASSQGPGQGVYNEQFF
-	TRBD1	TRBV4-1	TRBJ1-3	TGCGCCAGCAGCCAACTTGGACAGGGTGCTGGAAACACCATATATTTT	CASSQLGQGAGNTIYF
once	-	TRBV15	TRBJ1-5	TGTGCCACCAGTGGGGGGGGGCAATGGCCCCAGCATTTT	CATSGGGQWPQHF
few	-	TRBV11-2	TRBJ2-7	TGTGCCAGCAGCTCTCGACTCGCCTACGAGCAGTACTTC	CASSSRLAYEQYF
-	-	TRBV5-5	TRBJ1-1	TGTGCCAGCAACCCGAACGCGATGAACACTGAAGCTTTCTTT	CASNPNAMNTEAFF
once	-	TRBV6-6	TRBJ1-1	TGTGCCAGCACCGGAAATATCTTCCGACAGAAAGATGAAGCTTTCTTT	CASTGNIFRQKDEAFF
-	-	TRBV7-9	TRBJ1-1	TGTGCCAGCAGCGTTGGGACATTAAGTTCAAGTGGGATTGAAGCTTTCTTT	CASSVGTLSSSGIEAFF
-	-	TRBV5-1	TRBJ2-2	TGCGCCAGCAGCCAAACAGGGAACACCGGGGAGCTGTTTTTT	CASSQTGNTGELFF
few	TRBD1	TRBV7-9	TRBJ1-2	TGTGCCAGCACCACGACAGGGTTCTATGGCTACACCTTC	CASTTTGFYGYTF
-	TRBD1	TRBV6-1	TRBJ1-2	TGTGCCAGCAGTGATAGACAGGGGCGGGATGGCTACACCTTC	CASSDRQGRDGYTF
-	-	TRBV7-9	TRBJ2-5	TGTGCCAGCAGCTTAGACCCAGGTCAAGAGACCCAGTACTTC	CASSLDPGQETQYF
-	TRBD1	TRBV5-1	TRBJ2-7	TGCGCCAGCAGCCCGTCAGGACAGGGTAGGGACGAGCAGTACTTC	CASSPSGQGRDEQYF
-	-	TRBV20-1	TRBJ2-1	TGCAGTGCTAGTGTTAGTTCGGACAATGAGCAGTTCTTC	CSASVSSDNEQFF
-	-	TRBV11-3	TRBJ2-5	TGTGCCAGCAGCTTAGGTCAGGGTGGAGAGACCCAGTACTTC	CASSLGQGGETQYF
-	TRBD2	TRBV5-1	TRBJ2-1	TGCGCCAGCAGCGGGACTAGCGGGGCCGACAATGAGCAGTTCTTC	CASSGTSGADNEQFF
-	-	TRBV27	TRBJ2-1	TGTGCCAGCACCCCTACCGGGAGCGTACTGGGGCATGAGCAGTTCTTC	CASTPTGSVLGHEQFF
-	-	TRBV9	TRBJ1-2	TGTGCCAGCAGCGTAGATCAGGGGACCTACTATGGCTACACCTTC	CASSVDQGTYYGYTF
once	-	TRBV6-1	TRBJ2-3	TGTGCCAGCAGTGAAGACAGGGAGGGAGATACGCAGTATTTT	CASSEDREGDTQYF
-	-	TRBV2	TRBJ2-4	TGTGCCAGCAGTGATTCCTCAACTGAGGACATTCAGTACTTC	CASSDSSTEDIQYF
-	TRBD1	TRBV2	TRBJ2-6	TGTGCCAGCAGTGAATGGAGACAGGGCAGCTCTGGGGCCAACGTCCTGACTTTC	CASSEWRQGSSGANVLTF
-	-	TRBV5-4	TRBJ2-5	TGTGCCAGCAGCTTGAGAGTCGGAGAGACCCAGTACTTC	CASSLRVGETQYF
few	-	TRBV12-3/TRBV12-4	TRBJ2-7	TGTGCCAGCAGTCCACGCGGCTACGAGCAGTACTTC	CASSPRGYEQYF
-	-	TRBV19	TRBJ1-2	TGTGCCAGTAGTGAGTGGGCATTTGGCTACACCTTC	CASSEWAFGYTF
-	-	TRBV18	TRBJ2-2	TGTGCCAGCTCACCGCCGGGGGTGGTCACCGGGGAGCTGTTTTTT	CASSPPGVVTGELFF
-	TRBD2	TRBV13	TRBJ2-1	TGTGCCAGCAGCTTAGCTAGCGGGGGGGACAATGAGCAGTTCTTC	CASSLASGGDNEQFF
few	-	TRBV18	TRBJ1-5	TGTGCCAGCTCGCCAGAAACAGGGAATCAGCCCCAGCATTTT	CASSPETGNQPQHF
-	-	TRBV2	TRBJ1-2	TGTGCCAGCAGTGCCTCTAACTATGGCTACACCTTC	CASSASNYGYTF
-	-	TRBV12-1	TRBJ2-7	TGTGCCAGCATCAAGCGCTACGAGCAGTACTTC	CASIKRYEQYF
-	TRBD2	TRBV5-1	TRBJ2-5	TGCGCCAGCAGCTCGGTTAGCGGGAGTTCATCAAAGACCCAGTACTTC	CASSSVSGSSSKTQYF
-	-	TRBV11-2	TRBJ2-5	TGTGCCAGCAGCCCCCTATCCGGGGGCCAAGAGACCCAGTACTTC	CASSPLSGGQETQYF
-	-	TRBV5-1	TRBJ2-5	TGCGCCAGCAGCTTGCGGGAGACCCAGTACTTC	CASSLRETQYF
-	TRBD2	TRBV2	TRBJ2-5	TGTGCCAGCAGCGGGGCAGCGGGGCGGGAGACCCAGTACTTC	CASSGAAGRETQYF
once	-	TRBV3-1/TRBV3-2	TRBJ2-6	TGTGCCAGCAGCCCCCCCCGTACAGGGTCCGTTTCTGGGGCCAACGTCCTGACTTTC	CASSPPRTGSVSGANVLTF
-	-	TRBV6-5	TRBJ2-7	TGTGCCAGCAGTTACTCGGGGTGGTCGGGGGGCGACGAGCAGTACTTC	CASSYSGWSGGDEQYF
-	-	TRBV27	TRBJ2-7	TGTGCCAGCAGTTTAGTTTGGGGCAACTACGAGCAGTACTTC	CASSLVWGNYEQYF
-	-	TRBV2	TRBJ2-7	TGTGCCAGCAGTGAAGCGGTCCGGGACGAGCAGTACTTC	CASSEAVRDEQYF
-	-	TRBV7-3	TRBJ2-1	TGTGCCAGCAGCTTAGCGGGAACCGGGACCAGGTTATCTGAGCAGTTCTTC	CASSLAGTGTRLSEQFF
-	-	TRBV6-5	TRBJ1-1	TGTGCCAGCAGTTCCCTTCCGAACACTGAAGCTTTCTTT	CASSSLPNTEAFF
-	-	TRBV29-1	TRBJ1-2	TGCAGCGCCGAGATGGGTGCGGGTGGCTACACCTTC	CSAEMGAGGYTF
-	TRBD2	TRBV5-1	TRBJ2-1	TGCGCCAGCAGCCCGGGGACTAGCGGTTACAATGAGCAGTTCTTC	CASSPGTSGYNEQFF
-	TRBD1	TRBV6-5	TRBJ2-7	TGTGCCAGCAGCGATCCGGGACAGGGGGCTGGAGAGCAGTACTTC	CASSDPGQGAGEQYF
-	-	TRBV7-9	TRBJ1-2	TGTGCCAGCAGGCCTGGGGAGTGGGGCTACACCTTC	CASRPGEWGYTF
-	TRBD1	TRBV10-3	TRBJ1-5	TGTGCCAGCCTGACAGGGGTGGATCAGCCCCAGCATTTT	CASLTGVDQPQHF
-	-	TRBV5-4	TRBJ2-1	TGTGCCAGCAGCTCGCAGGGGCTAGATGAGCAGTTCTTC	CASSSQGLDEQFF
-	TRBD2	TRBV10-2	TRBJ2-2	TGCGCCACCACCCTACGGGAGCGGGAGTTGTCGGGGGAGCTGTTTTTT	CATTLRERELSGELFF